This passage covers 30 T cell receptor beta chains from one sample sequenced in a study of beta chain features in type 1 diabetes. Isolated RNA was reverse transcribed in full, so expressed TCRB transcripts were sequenced. Assay: immunoSEQ multiplex PCR; the TCRdb copy retains only in-frame clones and omits some. The repertoire holds around 710,000 clones, with around 12% as singletons. Their antigen targets remain unknown. Overall study findings and caveats: Significant though moderate, a shortening of TCRB CDR3s appeared in all four CD4+ subsets of Type 1 diabetes patients.

The sequenced sample consisted of naive CD4+ T cells from blood. These receptors all come from a man younger than 40 with type 1 diabetes.

Only a few counts were recorded for this clone. The rearrangement joins TRBV29-1 to TRBJ2-3; D remains unclear. The germline V gene has CDR1 SQVTM and CDR2 ANQGSEA. This CDR3 comprises 13 residues. The ends were cut back, 2 bases at V and 3 bases at J, with 9 bases in the middle. The CDR3 loop reads CSVEKSFTDTQYF. The CDR3 nucleotides read TGCAGCGTTGAAAAGTCTTTTACAGATACGCAGTATTTT.

This clone was counted only a few times. CDR3 residues: CASSLARGRIDEQYF. The CDR3 DNA reads as TGTGCCAGCAGCTTAGCGCGGGGGCGCATCGACGAGCAGTACTTC. The chain carries TRBV7-2 and TRBJ2-5; maybe TRBD2 (7 bases). The assigned J gene may be wrong: the sequence end matches TRBJ2-7 better. The CDR3 spans 15 residues. Germline-derived CDR1 and CDR2 are SGHTA and FQGNSA.

The chain employs TRBV30 and TRBJ2-7; D might be TRBD1 or TRBD2, each matching 6 bases. Germline V CDR1 and CDR2: GTSNPN, SVGIG (reference sequence). The CDR3 consists of 12 residues. V gave up 4 bases and J gave up 6 bases, with 13 bases separating them. The CDR3 protein is CAWNGRGGEQYF. In DNA form, the CDR3 reads TGTGCCTGGAATGGCAGGGGAGGCGAGCAGTACTTC.

The CDR3 DNA reads as TGCAGCGCGGGACGGAGCAACATACCCCTTGGGGCTAACTATGGCTACACCTTC. Translation gives CSAGRSNIPLGANYGYTF. The chain employs TRBV29-1 and TRBJ1-2; D is possibly TRBD1 (5 bases). Per the germline V gene, CDR1 is SQVTM and CDR2 is ANQGSEA. The V end lost 7 bases, the J end lost 0 bases, and 27 bases lay between the germline ends. The CDR3 is 18 residues long.

This chain links TRBV13 with TRBJ2-1, with TRBD2 matching 12 bases. Looked up from germline, CDR1 is PRHDT and CDR2 is FYEKMQ (reference sequence). Trimming took 1 base from V and 8 from J; bases not matched to a gene: 9. The CDR3 is 17 residues long. The CDR3 DNA is TGTGCCAGCAGCTTAGAACTAGCGGGGGGCCCGAGGGATGAGCAGTTCTTC. This encodes CASSLELAGGPRDEQFF.

This clone was counted only a few times. The chain links TRBV6-6 to TRBJ2-3; D call uncertain. Germline V gene lookup returns CDR1 MNHNY and CDR2 SVGAGI (reference sequence). Trimming removed 8 bases at V and 1 base at J, with 13 bases between. This CDR3 comprises 14 residues. The CDR3 DNA is TGTGCCAGCTTCAAGGCGGAACGCACAGATACGCAGTATTTT. Residues: CASFKAERTDTQYF.

The rearrangement links TRBV5-4 to TRBJ2-7; D perhaps matches TRBD1 (6 bases). V gave up 5 bases and J gave up 1 base, with 19 bases separating them. This CDR3 contains 16 residues. Germline assignment: CDR1 SGHNT and CDR2 YYREEE (reference sequence). CDR3 sequence reads: CASSPSSHRASYEQYF. The CDR3 DNA reads as TGTGCCAGCAGTCCCTCGTCACACAGGGCATCCTACGAGCAGTACTTC.

About this clone itself: One end of the junction does not line up with germline, which may come from a read error. The CDR3 coding sequence is TGTGCCAGCAGCGAATACGAGGTTGCAGTTACTGAAGCTTTCTTT. Translating it yields CASSEYEVAVTEAFF. This chain uses TRBV25-1 with TRBJ1-1; the D is unclear. The germline V gene encodes CDR1 MGHDK and CDR2 SYGVNS. The CDR3 sequence is 15 residues long.

The CDR3 loop reads CASSEVGGNQPQHF. CDR3 nucleotide sequence: TGCGCCAGCAGCGAGGTGGGAGGCAATCAGCCCCAGCATTTT. The chain couples TRBV5-1 to TRBJ1-5, with D uncertain. The V gene's germline CDR1 is SGHRS and CDR2 YFSETQ. V lost 4 bases and J lost 2, with 10 bases in between. The CDR3 contains 14 residues.

This clone was counted only a few times. The chain uses TRBV2 and TRBJ2-1; D not resolved. Germline CDR1 is SNHLY and CDR2 is FYNNEI. Trimming stripped 8 bases from V and 3 bases from J, with 5 bases between. CDR3 size: 11 residues. The CDR3 loop is CASGDYNEQFF. For the CDR3, the DNA is TGTGCCAGCGGGGACTACAATGAGCAGTTCTTC. The full variable domain, in which reference TRBV2 and TRBJ2-1 provide the parts outside the CDR3, is EPEVTQTPSHQVTQMGQEVILRCVPISNHLYFYWYRQILGQKVEFLVSFYNNEISEKSEIFDDQFSVERPDGSNFTLKIRSTKLEDSAMYFCASGDYNEQFFGPGTRLTVL.

This clone came up a few times. J is TRBJ2-7 and V is TRBV6-1; 8 bases are shared with TRBD1. V lost 6 bases and J lost 1; bases outside the gene matches: 8. This CDR3 region has 15 residues. Germline CDR1 MNHNS, CDR2 SASEGT. This chain's CDR3 is CASSPATGVSYEQYF. The CDR3 DNA follows: TGTGCCAGCAGCCCCGCGACAGGGGTTTCCTACGAGCAGTACTTC.

The sample holds a few counts of this clone. V and J are TRBV11-2 and TRBJ2-6; 7 bases line up with TRBD1. Germline CDR1 SGHAT, CDR2 FQNNGV. J was trimmed by 0 bases and V by 1 base; bases with no gene match: 3. CDR3 length: 17 residues. The CDR3 region is CASSLAGGFSGANVLTF. CDR3 DNA sequence: TGTGCCAGCAGCTTAGCAGGGGGATTCTCTGGGGCCAACGTCCTGACTTTC.

J is TRBJ2-5 and V is TRBV10-3, with 7 bases identical to TRBD1. The germline V gene encodes CDR1 ENHRY and CDR2 SYGVKD. Losses at the gene ends were 2 bases for V and 3 bases for J; bases not matched to a gene: 15. CDR3 length: 18 amino acids. The CDR3 loop is CAISEPKLDRNFEETQYF. CDR3 coding DNA: TGTGCCATCAGTGAGCCTAAATTGGACAGGAATTTCGAAGAGACCCAGTACTTC.

This clone has just a few counts. The rearrangement links TRBV7-2 to TRBJ1-4, with D perhaps matching TRBD1 (5 bases). V dropped 6 bases and J dropped 3 bases, with 11 bases sitting between them. Germline-derived CDR1 and CDR2 are SGHTA and FQGNSA. The CDR3 consists of 14 residues. In nucleotides, the CDR3 is TGTGCCAGCAGTCCGCGGGGCGCTAATGAAAAACTGTTTTTT. Encoded protein: CASSPRGANEKLFF.

This clone has more than one count but fewer than ten. The V gene is TRBV9, the J gene TRBJ2-5; a possible D gene is TRBD1 (5 bases). Germline CDR1 reads SGDLS; CDR2 reads YYNGEE. V was shortened by 3 bases and J by 0 bases, with 15 bases between the two germline ends. CDR3 size: 16 residues. Written as DNA, the CDR3 is TGTGCCAGCAGCGCGTATACCCCGACAGACCAAGAGACCCAGTACTTC. As protein: CASSAYTPTDQETQYF.

The V call is TRBV27, the J call TRBJ2-7; D not resolved. V lost 5 bases and J 3 bases, leaving 11 bases between the germline ends. Germline V CDR1 and CDR2: MNHEY, SMNVEV (reference sequence). This CDR3 has 13 amino acids. The CDR3 nucleotides read TGTGCCAGCAGTGAAAGTACGGGCTACGAGCAGTACTTC. It translates to CASSESTGYEQYF.

This chain uses TRBV28 with TRBJ1-6, with D uncertain. The V and J ends lost 7 bases and 9 bases respectively, with 16 bases between them. The length of the CDR3 is 14 residues. In germline, CDR1 is MDHEN, CDR2 SYDVKM. The DNA of the CDR3 is TGTGCCAGCACAGCCCGGGTTTCTGGTTCACCCCTCCACTTT. Its translation is CASTARVSGSPLHF.

A few counts support this clone. This chain uses TRBV5-6 with TRBJ2-6; D is ambiguous. The CDR3 extends over 16 amino acids. Germline values: CDR1 SGHDT, CDR2 YYEEEE. V lost 1 base to trimming and J lost 1 base, with 9 bases between them. The CDR3 loop reads CASSLLWTSGANVLTF. CDR3 bases: TGTGCCAGCAGCTTGTTGTGGACGTCTGGGGCCAACGTCCTGACTTTC.

The genes are TRBV10-3 and TRBJ2-3; 9 bases match TRBD2. Germline CDR1 is ENHRY and CDR2 is SYGVKD. This CDR3 comprises 19 residues. Trimming at V came to 8 bases and at J to 0 bases, leaving 18 bases not matched to a gene. CDR3 in amino acids: CAIGNPLSAGGPSTDTQYF. The CDR3 nucleotides are TGTGCCATCGGAAACCCCTTATCTGCGGGGGGGCCGAGCACAGATACGCAGTATTTT.

The chain links TRBV7-6 to TRBJ2-4; 7 nucleotides align to TRBD2. This CDR3 comprises 16 residues. The germline CDR1 and CDR2 sequences are SGHVS and FNYEAQ. Unmatched junction bases numbered 7, after V lost 5 bases and J lost 0 bases. The CDR3 DNA sequence: TGTGCCAGCAGCCCCGGACTAGACCTAGCCAAAAACATTCAGTACTTC. As protein: CASSPGLDLAKNIQYF.

The chain carries TRBV9 and TRBJ1-6; tentative D call: TRBD1 (5 bases). This CDR3 region has 18 residues. The germline gives CDR1 SGDLS, CDR2 YYNGEE. V lost 0 bases and J lost 3, with 16 bases in between. The CDR3: CASSVGYSGSVYNSPLHF. The CDR3 nucleotides are TGTGCCAGCAGCGTAGGGTATTCAGGGTCTGTCTATAATTCACCCCTCCACTTT.

A few counts support this clone. The chain carries TRBV5-6 and TRBJ2-3; 12 bases align to TRBD1. V trimming: 4 bases; J trimming: 4 bases; junction bases outside the gene matches: 4. This CDR3 region has 15 residues. From germline, CDR1 is SGHDT and CDR2 YYEEEE. CDR3 in DNA: TGTGCCAGCAGCGTGGGACAGGGGGCCGCAGATACGCAGTATTTT. Encoded protein: CASSVGQGAADTQYF. Combining the CDR3 with reference TRBV5-6 and TRBJ2-3 gives the whole variable domain DAGVTQSPTHLIKTRGQQVTLRCSPKSGHDTVSWYQQALGQGPQFIFQYYEEEERQRGNFPDRFSGHQFPNYSSELNVNALLLGDSALYLCASSVGQGAADTQYFGPGTRLTVL.

The chain employs TRBV27 and TRBJ2-2; the D gene is possibly TRBD1 (5 bases). CDR3 size: 15 residues. V was shortened by 6 bases and J by 6 bases, with 17 bases between the two germline ends. Per the germline V gene, CDR1 is MNHEY and CDR2 is SMNVEV (reference sequence). As DNA, the CDR3 is TGTGCCAGCAGCCCCCTTGGCAGGGCGGCCGGGGAGCTGTTTTTT. This sequence encodes CASSPLGRAAGELFF.

V gene TRBV2 combines with J gene TRBJ1-6; TRBD1 is a possible D gene (5 bases). V was cut by 5 bases and J by 5 bases, with 19 bases left in between. The CDR3 extends over 17 amino acids. CDR1 is SNHLY and CDR2 is FYNNEI in the germline V gene. CDR3 DNA: TGTGCCAGCAGTCCCCCTTACAGGCTCTCGGATAATTCACCCCTCCACTTT. Protein product: CASSPPYRLSDNSPLHF.

This clone was observed a few times. The genes are TRBV28 and TRBJ2-7; D remains ambiguous. The CDR3 has 11 amino acids. The ends were cut back, 7 bases at V and 5 bases at J, with 9 bases in the middle. Germline V gene sequence: CDR1 MDHEN, CDR2 SYDVKM. The CDR3 reads CASTLENEQYF. CDR3 coding DNA: TGTGCCAGCACTTTGGAAAACGAGCAGTACTTC.

The chain has TRBV2 and TRBJ2-3, with D perhaps matching TRBD2 (5 bases). The CDR3 has 15 amino acids. Trimming left V 6 bases short and J 3 bases short, with 16 bases between. Germline V CDR1 and CDR2: SNHLY, FYNNEI. The chain's CDR3 is CASSGDLIGTDTQYF. The CDR3, as DNA: TGTGCCAGCAGCGGGGATTTGATAGGAACAGATACGCAGTATTTT.

The chain carries TRBV9 and TRBJ2-3; TRBD2 is a possible D gene (7 bases). Trimming took off 4 bases at V and 2 bases at J, with 11 bases between the two ends. The CDR3 runs to 14 residues. Germline CDR1 and CDR2: SGDLS and YYNGEE. The CDR3 region has the DNA TGTGCCAGCAGCCGGGGGGCAACCACAGATACGCAGTATTTT. The encoded protein is CASSRGATTDTQYF. Filled out from reference TRBV9 and TRBJ2-3, the complete variable domain reads DSGVTQTPKHLITATGQRVTLRCSPRSGDLSVYWYQQSLDQGLQFLIQYYNGEERAKGNILERFSAQQFPDLHSELNLSSLELGDSALYFCASSRGATTDTQYFGPGTRLTVL.

This clone was counted a few times. The chain couples TRBV7-8 to TRBJ2-5, with D perhaps assigned TRBD1 or TRBD2 (5 bases each). CDR1 and CDR2 from the germline V gene are SGHVS and FQNEAQ. CDR3 length: 13 residues. Trimming pared 7 bases from V and 2 bases from J, leaving 11 bases between. The CDR3, as DNA: TGTGCCAGCACCGGGGCGGATCAAGAGACCCAGTACTTC. Translating gives CASTGADQETQYF.

This clone was seen more than once but under ten times. The chain has TRBV25-1 and TRBJ2-7, with D unclear. V was trimmed by 2 bases and J by 4 bases, leaving 18 bases between them. The CDR3 extends over 16 amino acids. Germline CDR1 is MGHDK and CDR2 is SYGVNS. This chain's CDR3 is CASSEPWVRVGYEQYF. The CDR3 DNA sequence: TGTGCCAGCAGTGAACCATGGGTGCGTGTGGGGTACGAGCAGTACTTC.

This clone showed up just a few times. The chain is built from TRBV10-3 and TRBJ2-3; no clear D. The CDR3 contains 12 residues. Germline V gives CDR1 ENHRY, CDR2 SYGVKD. V lost 8 bases, J lost 6 bases, and 12 bases lay in between. CDR3 bases: TGTGCCATCGTCGGAGAGTCGGATACGCAGTATTTT. Translated: CAIVGESDTQYF.